These 18 T cell receptor beta chains share one sample of origin, sequenced in a study of monozygotic twins with inflammatory bowel disease. Reanalyzing the 5' RACE reads, TCRdb keeps one entry per CDR3 protein, without DNA. The sample data list approximately 390,000 distinct CDR3 sequences. Sequencing was performed on blood. The receptors come from a human donor with ulcerative colitis or Crohn's disease, or a healthy co-twin of an affected twin (not recorded which).

The rearrangement links TRBV28 to TRBJ2-1; TCRdb's D call of TRBD2 is untestable without DNA. CDR1 is MDHEN and CDR2 is SYDVKM in the germline V gene. The CDR3 consists of 14 residues. The chain's CDR3 is CASNVAGVLGEQFF.

The chain recombines TRBV10-3 with TRBJ1-1. CDR3 length: 13 amino acids. Germline CDR1 ENHRY, CDR2 SYGVKD. The CDR3 protein is CTISADRNTEAFF.

The V gene is TRBV7-9, the J gene TRBJ2-7; without DNA, the TCRdb call of TRBD1 cannot be checked. CDR3 size: 14 residues. The germline V gene encodes CDR1 SEHNR and CDR2 FQNEAQ (reference sequence). This chain's CDR3 is CASRPPGSWDEQYF.

The chain employs TRBV15 and TRBJ1-2; TCRdb designates TRBD1, a call that cannot be tested without DNA. Germline V gene sequence: CDR1 LNHNV, CDR2 YYDKDF (reference sequence). The CDR3 spans 13 residues. The chain's CDR3 is CATGSGSNYGYTF. Supplemented by reference TRBV15 and TRBJ1-2, the full variable domain reads DAMVIQNPRYQVTQFGKPVTLSCSQTLNHNVMYWYQQKSSQAPKLLFHYYDKDFNNEADTPDNFQSRRPNTSFCFLDIRSPGLGDTAMYLCATGSGSNYGYTFGSGTRLTVV.

This sequence joins TRBV27 and TRBJ2-1; the D call of TRBD1 rests on TCRdb alone, since no DNA is present to check it. The CDR3 extends over 14 amino acids. Germline V gene lookup returns CDR1 MNHEY and CDR2 SMNVEV (reference sequence). CDR3 sequence reads: CASAWGQGQIEQFF.

J is TRBJ2-1 and V is TRBV20-1; TCRdb selects TRBD1, and the lack of DNA leaves this call unchecked. The germline V gene has CDR1 DFQATT and CDR2 SNEGSKA (reference sequence). This CDR3 is built from 14 residues. CDR3 region: CSASTSLGGDEQFF.

The chain links TRBV11-1 to TRBJ2-6; the TCRdb D gene call, TRBD1, has no DNA to confirm it. This CDR3 contains 18 residues. The germline CDR1 and CDR2 sequences are SGHAT and FQDESV (reference sequence). CDR3 amino acids: CASGPAGTGIGGANVLTF.

The chain recombines TRBV5-4 with TRBJ2-3; TCRdb names TRBD2, which stays unverified in the absence of DNA. The CDR3 is made up of 16 amino acids. Looked up from germline, CDR1 is SGHNT and CDR2 is YYREEE (reference sequence). CDR3 protein: CASSIPGLAVTDTQYF.

This sequence joins TRBV5-1 and TRBJ1-2. The CDR3 is 14 amino acids. Per the germline V gene, CDR1 is SGHRS and CDR2 is YFSETQ. CDR3 in amino acids: CASSFRQGGHGYTF.

The chain is built from TRBV20-1 and TRBJ2-1; checking the TCRdb D call of TRBD2 is not possible without DNA. The germline CDR1 and CDR2 sequences are DFQATT and SNEGSKA (reference sequence). CDR3 length: 17 amino acids. The CDR3 sequence is CSANLGALAGVENEQFF.

This chain uses TRBV7-9 with TRBJ2-3. The CDR3 has 14 amino acids. Per germline, CDR1 SEHNR and CDR2 FQNEAQ (reference sequence). CDR3 in amino acids: CASSPDGPTDTQYF.

The V and J genes are TRBV6-5 and TRBJ1-2; there is no DNA to check the TCRdb D call of TRBD1. The CDR3 is 13 residues long. Looked up from germline, CDR1 is MNHEY and CDR2 is SVGAGI. CDR3 protein: CASSYSTGAGYTF.

The genes are TRBV25-1 and TRBJ1-1; no DNA is available, so the TRBD1 call from TCRdb remains unchecked. The CDR3 contains 16 residues. Germline-derived CDR1 and CDR2 are MGHDK and SYGVNS. CDR3: CASRPTRQGAGTEAFF.

The chain recombines TRBV3-1 with TRBJ2-1. Germline-derived CDR1 and CDR2 are LGHDT and YNNKEL (reference sequence). This CDR3 region has 12 residues. The CDR3 here is CAAADIYNEQFF.

The V gene is TRBV9, the J gene TRBJ2-3; no DNA is available, so the TRBD2 call from TCRdb remains unchecked. Germline V gene lookup returns CDR1 SGDLS and CDR2 YYNGEE. CDR3 length: 17 residues. CDR3 loop: CASSVGGPAGPTDTQYF.

This rearrangement joins TRBV15 to TRBJ2-4; TCRdb's assignment of TRBD2 cannot be checked, as there is no DNA. This CDR3 has 13 amino acids. Germline CDR1 reads LNHNV; CDR2 reads YYDKDF (reference sequence). This CDR3 reads CATSRDNGLVRYF.

The rearrangement uses TRBV30 and TRBJ2-1; TCRdb designates TRBD2, a call that cannot be tested without DNA. The CDR3 is 15 residues long. Germline values: CDR1 GTSNPN, CDR2 SVGIG (reference sequence). The CDR3 loop is CAWSAPAGIRNEQFF.

This chain connects TRBV5-1 to TRBJ2-1; the TCRdb call, TRBD2, lacks DNA for checking. The CDR3 is 17 amino acids. CDR1 is SGHRS and CDR2 is YFSETQ in the germline V gene. CDR3 sequence reads: CASSRGASGGAYNEQFF. The full variable domain, rest sourced from reference TRBV5-1 and TRBJ2-1, is KAGVTQTPRYLIKTRGQQVTLSCSPISGHRSVSWYQQTPGQGLQFLFEYFSETQRNKGNFPGRFSGRQFSNSRSEMNVSTLELGDSALYLCASSRGASGGAYNEQFFGPGTRLTVL.